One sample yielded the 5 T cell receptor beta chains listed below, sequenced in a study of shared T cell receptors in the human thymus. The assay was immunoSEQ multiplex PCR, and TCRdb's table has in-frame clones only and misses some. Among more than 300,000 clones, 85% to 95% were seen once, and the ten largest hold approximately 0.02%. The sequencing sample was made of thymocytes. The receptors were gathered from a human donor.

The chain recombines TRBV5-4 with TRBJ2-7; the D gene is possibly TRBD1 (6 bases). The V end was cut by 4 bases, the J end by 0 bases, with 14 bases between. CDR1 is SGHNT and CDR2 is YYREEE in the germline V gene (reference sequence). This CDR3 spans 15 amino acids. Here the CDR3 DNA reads TGTGCCAGCAGCCGAACAGGGTTTAGCTCCTACGAGCAGTACTTC. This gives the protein CASSRTGFSSYEQYF.

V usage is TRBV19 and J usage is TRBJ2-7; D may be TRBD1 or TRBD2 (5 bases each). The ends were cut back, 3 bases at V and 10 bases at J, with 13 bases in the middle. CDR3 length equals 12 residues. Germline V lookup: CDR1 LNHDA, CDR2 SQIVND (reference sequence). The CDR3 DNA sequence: TGTGCCAGTAGTATCGGGACGGCGCGACAGTACTTC. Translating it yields CASSIGTARQYF.

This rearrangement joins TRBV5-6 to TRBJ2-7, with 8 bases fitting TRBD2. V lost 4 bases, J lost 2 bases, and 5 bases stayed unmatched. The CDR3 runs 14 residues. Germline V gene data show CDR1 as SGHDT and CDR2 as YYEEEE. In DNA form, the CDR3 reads TGTGCCAGCAGCCGGCGAGCGGGAGCCTACGAGCAGTACTTC. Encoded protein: CASSRRAGAYEQYF.

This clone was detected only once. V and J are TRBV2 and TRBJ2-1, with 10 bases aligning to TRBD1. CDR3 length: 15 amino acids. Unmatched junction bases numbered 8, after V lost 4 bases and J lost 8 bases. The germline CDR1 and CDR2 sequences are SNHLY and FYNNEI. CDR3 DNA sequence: TGTGCCAGCAGTGTCCGGGACAGGGGATTCTATGAGCAGTTCTTC. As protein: CASSVRDRGFYEQFF.

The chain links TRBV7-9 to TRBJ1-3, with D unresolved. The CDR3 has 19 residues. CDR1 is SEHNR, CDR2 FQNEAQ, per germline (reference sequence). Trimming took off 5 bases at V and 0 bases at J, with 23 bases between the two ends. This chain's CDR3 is CASSTAVHRPVSSGNTIYF. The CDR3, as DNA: TGTGCCAGCAGCACGGCGGTCCATCGACCCGTTAGCTCTGGAAACACCATATATTTT. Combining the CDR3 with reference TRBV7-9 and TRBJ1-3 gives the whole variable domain DTGVSQNPRHKITKRGQNVTFRCDPISEHNRLYWYRQTLGQGPEFLTYFQNEAQLEKSRLLSDRFSAERPKGSFSTLEIQRTEQGDSAMYLCASSTAVHRPVSSGNTIYFGEGSWLTVV.